The rows below give T cell receptor beta chains drawn from one sample of a study of blood T cell repertoires in COVID-19. Assay used: immunoSEQ multiplex PCR; TCRdb lists only in-frame clones, some missing. Of around 130,000 clones in the sample, roughly 80% were seen once. The sequencing input was peripheral blood. These TCRs come from a woman older than 75 with acute or convalescent COVID-19. Both conserved end residues are part of each CDR3. D genes are given only for firm matches. Size values are once, few and many counts, or a class for expanded clones, and some rows have none.

len	d_gene	v_gene	abundance	j_gene	CDR3aa	CDR3nt
16	-	TRBV19	-	TRBJ1-3	CASSRGQRLSGNTIYF	TGTGCCAGTAGCAGGGGACAACGTCTCTCTGGAAACACCATATATTTT
16	-	TRBV6-1	-	TRBJ1-2	CASSEALTTVHYGYTF	TGTGCCAGCAGTGAAGCCCTCACGACAGTGCACTATGGCTACACCTTC
11	-	TRBV5-1	-	TRBJ2-3	CASNRADTQYF	TGCGCCAGCAACAGGGCAGATACGCAGTATTTT
15	TRBD2	TRBV6-5	-	TRBJ2-4	CASSPLSSTSGLQYF	TGTGCCAGCAGCCCCTTAAGCTCGACTAGCGGGCTTCAGTACTTC
15	TRBD1	TRBV9	-	TRBJ1-3	CASSDRTGAGNTIYF	TGTGCCAGCAGCGACAGGACAGGAGCTGGAAACACCATATATTTT
17	TRBD2	TRBV11-2	-	TRBJ2-1	CASSLAGGPGYYNEQFF	TGTGCCAGCAGCTTAGCGGGAGGGCCTGGGTACTACAATGAGCAGTTCTTC
14	-	TRBV6-5	-	TRBJ2-2	CASSYLSNTGELFF	TGTGCCAGCAGTTATCTGTCGAACACCGGGGAGCTGTTTTTT
15	-	TRBV7-2	-	TRBJ1-6	CASSLAGGVNSPLHF	TGTGCCAGCAGCTTAGCAGGGGGAGTAAATTCACCCCTCCACTTT
11	-	TRBV5-4	-	TRBJ2-7	CASSFNFEQYF	TGTGCCAGCAGCTTTAACTTCGAGCAGTACTTC
16	TRBD1	TRBV2	-	TRBJ1-4	CASSAGTAASNEKLFF	TGTGCCAGCAGCGCTGGGACAGCAGCCTCTAATGAAAAACTGTTTTTT
16	-	TRBV25-1	-	TRBJ1-3	CASSSRGGGQGNTIYF	TGTGCCAGCAGTTCAAGAGGAGGCGGACAGGGAAACACCATATATTTT
16	-	TRBV5-4	-	TRBJ2-5	CASSPTGTRNQETQYF	TGTGCCAGCAGCCCGACCGGGACAAGGAACCAAGAGACCCAGTACTTC
15	TRBD2	TRBV27	few	TRBJ2-7	CASSLSERGPYEQYF	TGTGCCAGCAGTTTATCTGAGCGGGGGCCCTACGAGCAGTACTTC
15	TRBD2	TRBV5-4	-	TRBJ2-3	CASSPSSGRADTQYF	TGTGCCAGCAGCCCCTCTAGCGGGAGAGCAGATACGCAGTATTTT
13	-	TRBV19	-	TRBJ1-1	CASSMVGGTEAFF	TGTGCCAGTAGTATGGTGGGGGGGACTGAAGCTTTCTTT
17	TRBD2	TRBV28	-	TRBJ2-2	CASSSPGLAVNTGELFF	TGTGCCAGCAGTTCTCCGGGACTAGCGGTTAACACCGGGGAGCTGTTTTTT
13	-	TRBV7-9	-	TRBJ2-7	CASSYSISYEQYF	TGTGCCAGCAGCTATAGCATCTCCTACGAGCAGTACTTC
14	-	TRBV10-2	-	TRBJ2-2	CASSAAGRTGELFF	TGCGCCAGCAGTGCGGCGGGGAGAACCGGGGAGCTGTTTTTT
11	-	TRBV28	-	TRBJ1-2	CASSSNYGYTF	TGTGCCAGCAGTTCAAACTATGGCTACACCTTC
14	TRBD1	TRBV5-1	-	TRBJ2-5	CASSPRTGWETQYF	TGCGCCAGCAGCCCTAGGACAGGGTGGGAGACCCAGTACTTC
12	-	TRBV12-3/TRBV12-4	-	TRBJ2-7	CASSITPYEQYF	TGTGCCAGCAGCATTACTCCATACGAGCAGTACTTC
14	TRBD1	TRBV7-9	-	TRBJ2-5	CASSPQGAWETQYF	TGTGCCAGCAGCCCACAGGGGGCGTGGGAGACCCAGTACTTC
15	-	TRBV27	once	TRBJ2-3	CASNFAGQGTDTQYF	TGTGCCAGCAACTTCGCGGGCCAAGGGACAGATACGCAGTATTTT
15	TRBD1	TRBV28	-	TRBJ1-2	CASSARTGPNYGYTF	TGTGCCAGCAGTGCCCGGACAGGCCCTAACTATGGCTACACCTTC
15	TRBD1	TRBV28	once	TRBJ1-1	CASSFALKRGLAAFF	TGTGCCAGCAGTTTCGCCCTAAAAAGGGGGCTTGCTGCTTTCTTT
13	-	TRBV5-6	-	TRBJ1-1	CASSLSPGSEAFF	TGTGCCAGCAGCTTGAGCCCGGGTTCTGAAGCTTTCTTT
13	TRBD2	TRBV11-2	few	TRBJ2-7	CASSLASGRGLYF	TGTGCCAGCAGCTTAGCTAGCGGGAGGGGGTTGTACTTC
16	TRBD1	TRBV30	-	TRBJ1-1	CAWILPSYRGFTEAFF	TGTGCCTGGATCTTACCCTCTTACAGGGGGTTCACTGAAGCTTTCTTT
16	TRBD1	TRBV27	-	TRBJ2-3	CASSLTRTGPTDTQYF	TGTGCCAGCAGTTTGACCAGGACAGGGCCTACAGATACGCAGTATTTT
15	-	TRBV6-1	-	TRBJ2-5	CASSESGAGEETQYF	TGTGCCAGCAGTGAATCAGGGGCGGGCGAGGAGACCCAGTACTTC
21	TRBD2	TRBV4-1	-	TRBJ2-7	CASSQDPLLAGGDGWSYEQYF	TGCGCCAGCAGCCAAGATCCCCTCCTAGCGGGGGGGGACGGTTGGTCCTACGAGCAGTACTTC
16	-	TRBV3-1/TRBV3-2	-	TRBJ2-5	CASSLSRESPGETQYF	TGTGCCAGCAGCTTATCCCGGGAGTCCCCAGGGGAGACCCAGTACTTC
13	-	TRBV2	-	TRBJ1-3	CASSDTAANTIYF	TGTGCCAGCAGTGACACAGCCGCAAACACCATATATTTT
14	-	TRBV11-3	once	TRBJ2-5	CASSLRGDRETQYF	TGTGCCAGCAGCTTAAGGGGGGACAGAGAGACCCAGTACTTC
14	TRBD2	TRBV2	-	TRBJ2-7	CASPLSGRVDEQYF	TGTGCCAGCCCCCTTAGCGGGAGAGTCGACGAGCAGTACTTC
14	-	TRBV5-1	-	TRBJ1-1	CASSLGQPNTEAFF	TGCGCCAGCAGCTTGGGACAGCCGAACACTGAAGCTTTCTTT
15	-	TRBV6-2/TRBV6-3	-	TRBJ2-5	CASSYAPRNQETQYF	TGTGCCAGCAGTTACGCTCCGAGAAACCAAGAGACCCAGTACTTC
16	-	TRBV4-1	-	TRBJ1-2	CASSQEGYGENYGYTF	TGCGCCAGCAGCCAAGAGGGCTACGGTGAAAACTATGGCTACACCTTC
16	-	TRBV7-2	-	TRBJ1-2	CASSPSGGGGPYGYTF	TGTGCCAGCAGCCCGTCTGGAGGAGGAGGACCCTATGGCTACACCTTC
14	-	TRBV2	-	TRBJ2-7	CASSEVPGAYEQYF	TGTGCCAGCAGTGAAGTACCGGGTGCGTACGAGCAGTACTTC
15	-	TRBV7-9	-	TRBJ2-1	CASSFPIQGYHEQFF	TGTGCCAGCAGCTTCCCGATCCAGGGGTACCATGAGCAGTTCTTC
14	-	TRBV19	few	TRBJ1-4	CASSIGRSNEKLFF	TGTGCCAGTAGTATAGGGAGAAGTAATGAAAAACTGTTTTTT
14	-	TRBV19	once	TRBJ1-1	CASSQPTGNTEAFF	TGTGCCAGTAGCCAACCGACAGGGAACACTGAAGCTTTCTTT
14	TRBD1	TRBV5-1	-	TRBJ1-2	CASSLTGGTDGYTF	TGCGCCAGCAGCTTGACAGGGGGCACGGATGGCTACACCTTC
13	-	TRBV5-1	-	TRBJ2-5	CASRPGFRETQYF	TGCGCCAGCAGACCCGGGTTTCGAGAGACCCAGTACTTC
14	TRBD1	TRBV3-1/TRBV3-2	-	TRBJ1-1	CAAGTWDSNTEAFF	TGTGCCGCGGGGACCTGGGACAGTAACACTGAAGCTTTCTTT
15	TRBD2	TRBV5-1	-	TRBJ2-3	CASSGGLAGGDTQYF	TGCGCCAGCAGCGGGGGACTAGCGGGAGGGGATACGCAGTATTTT
12	-	TRBV28	-	TRBJ1-2	CASRLDSYGYTF	TGTGCCAGCAGGCTAGACAGCTATGGCTACACCTTC
12	-	TRBV6-5	-	TRBJ1-2	CASSSRSYGYTF	TGTGCCAGCAGTTCCAGGTCCTATGGCTACACCTTC
15	-	TRBV4-1	-	TRBJ1-3	CASSQQGYSGNTIYF	TGCGCCAGCAGCCAACAGGGGTACTCTGGAAACACCATATATTTT